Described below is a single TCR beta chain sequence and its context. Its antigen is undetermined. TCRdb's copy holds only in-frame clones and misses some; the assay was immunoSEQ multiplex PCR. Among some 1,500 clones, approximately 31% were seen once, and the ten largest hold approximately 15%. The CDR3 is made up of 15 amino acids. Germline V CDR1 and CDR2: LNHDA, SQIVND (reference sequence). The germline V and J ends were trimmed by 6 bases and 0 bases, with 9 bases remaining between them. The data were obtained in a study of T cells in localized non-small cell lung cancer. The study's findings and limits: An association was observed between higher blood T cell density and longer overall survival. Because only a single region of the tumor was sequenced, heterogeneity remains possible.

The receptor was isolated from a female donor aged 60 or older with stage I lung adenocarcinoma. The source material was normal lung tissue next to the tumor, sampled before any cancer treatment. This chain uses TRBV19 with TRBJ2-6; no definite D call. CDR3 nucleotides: TGTGCCAGTAGGACGGCAGCCTCTGGGGCCAACGTCCTGACTTTC. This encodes CASRTAASGANVLTF.